The 27 T cell receptor beta chains presented below share a single source sample, sequenced in a study of shared clonotypes between healthy human individuals. Some clones are missing from TCRdb's copy, which holds only in-frame ones; the method was immunoSEQ multiplex PCR. The sample has about 2 million clones; approximately 94% are singletons. CD45RO negativity and positive selection for CCR7 defined naive CD8 cells, a population that excluded terminally differentiated effector memory CD45RA+ cells. Source material: naive CD8+ T cells sorted from blood. The origin of the receptors is a young man in good health.

This chain connects TRBV6-5 to TRBJ1-1, with D hard to call. V was trimmed by 6 bases and J by 1 base, leaving 12 bases between them. Germline CDR1 reads MNHEY; CDR2 reads SVGAGI. The CDR3 length is 14 residues. This chain's CDR3 is CASSPGRPNTEAFF. As DNA, the CDR3 is TGTGCCAGCAGCCCAGGACGACCGAACACTGAAGCTTTCTTT.

V usage is TRBV19 and J usage is TRBJ1-6; D is possibly TRBD1 (6 bases). The CDR3 runs 18 residues. Germline CDR1 reads LNHDA; CDR2 reads SQIVND (reference sequence). V was pared by 1 base and J by 0 bases, with 13 bases between. The DNA for the CDR3 is TGTGCCAGTAGTATAGCGGGGGCTCCGAGCTCCTATAATTCACCCCTCCACTTT. This encodes CASSIAGAPSSYNSPLHF.

This chain uses TRBV4-1 with TRBJ2-7; D not certain. V was cut by 1 base and J by 6 bases, with 7 bases left in between. This CDR3 spans 12 amino acids. CDR1 and CDR2 from the germline V gene are MGHRA and YSYEKL. The CDR3 is CASSQAGPEQYF. The DNA of the CDR3 is TGCGCCAGCAGCCAAGCGGGTCCCGAGCAGTACTTC.

The CDR3 reads CASSVAGPTDTQYF. For the CDR3, the DNA is TGTGCCAGCAGTGTAGCGGGACCCACAGATACGCAGTATTTT. This chain uses TRBV6-5 with TRBJ2-3; 8 nucleotides align to TRBD2. The CDR3 has 14 residues. Germline V gives CDR1 MNHEY, CDR2 SVGAGI. With V trimmed by 5 bases and J by 2 bases, 3 bases remained unmatched.

J is TRBJ2-3 and V is TRBV4-3; 8 bases are shared with TRBD2. CDR1 and CDR2 from the germline V gene are LGHNA and YSLEER. CDR3 length: 20 amino acids. The V and J ends lost 4 bases and 1 base, in that order; junction bases with no gene match: 19. In DNA, the CDR3 is TGCGCCAGCAGCCGTACCTTCTCAGCGGGAGACAAAGAGCGCACAGATACGCAGTATTTT. Translated, it gives CASSRTFSAGDKERTDTQYF.

The V call is TRBV19, the J call TRBJ1-2; the D gene is possibly TRBD1 (5 bases). This CDR3 is built from 13 residues. Germline CDR1 is LNHDA and CDR2 is SQIVND (reference sequence). V was shortened by 6 bases and J by 5 bases, with 13 bases between the two germline ends. The CDR3 bases are TGTGCCAGTAGCCTCGGGGGGGATTATGGCTACACCTTC. Its translation is CASSLGGDYGYTF.

The chain is built from TRBV13 and TRBJ2-3, with TRBD2 identical over 11 bases. Trimming removed 5 bases from V and 5 bases from J; junction bases left unmatched: 12. CDR3 length: 17 residues. Germline V gene lookup returns CDR1 PRHDT and CDR2 FYEKMQ (reference sequence). CDR3 amino acids: CASSPTLAGGPLDTQYF. In DNA, the CDR3 is TGTGCCAGCAGCCCGACCTTAGCGGGGGGGCCTTTAGATACGCAGTATTTT.

V gene TRBV14 combines with J gene TRBJ2-1; perhaps TRBD1 as D (6 bases). Germline CDR1 SGHDN, CDR2 FVKESK. The CDR3 runs to 16 residues. V lost 4 bases to trimming and J lost 4 bases, with 17 bases between them. The CDR3 DNA reads as TGTGCCAGCAGCCTGTCAGAGGGACACAGATACAATGAGCAGTTCTTC. Translating gives CASSLSEGHRYNEQFF.

This chain connects TRBV7-9 to TRBJ1-5, with a possible D match to TRBD1 (5 bases). Germline-derived CDR1 and CDR2 are SEHNR and FQNEAQ (reference sequence). With 4 bases removed from V and 1 base from J, the gap between germline ends came to 11 bases. This CDR3 region has 15 residues. The CDR3 DNA reads as TGTGCCAGCAGCTCGGCGGGGGAGAGCAATCAGCCCCAGCATTTT. This sequence encodes CASSSAGESNQPQHF. Full variable domain (missing parts from reference TRBV7-9 and TRBJ1-5): DTGVSQNPRHKITKRGQNVTFRCDPISEHNRLYWYRQTLGQGPEFLTYFQNEAQLEKSRLLSDRFSAERPKGSFSTLEIQRTEQGDSAMYLCASSSAGESNQPQHFGDGTRLSIL.

The rearrangement links TRBV19 to TRBJ2-1, with D perhaps assigned TRBD1 or TRBD2 (5 bases each). This CDR3 has 13 amino acids. Germline-derived CDR1 and CDR2 are LNHDA and SQIVND (reference sequence). V lost 6 bases and J lost 2, with 8 bases in between. CDR3 sequence: CASRMGAYNEQFF. DNA of the CDR3: TGTGCCAGTAGAATGGGGGCCTACAATGAGCAGTTCTTC.

V gene TRBV2 combines with J gene TRBJ2-2; 8 nucleotides line up with TRBD2. The CDR3 covers 14 residues. The germline gives CDR1 SNHLY, CDR2 FYNNEI. With 7 bases clipped from V and 1 base from J, the junction kept 2 bases outside the gene matches. The CDR3 here is CASTRGGNTGELFF. The CDR3 nucleotides read TGTGCCAGCACCCGGGGGGGGAACACCGGGGAGCTGTTTTTT.

J is TRBJ2-7 and V is TRBV5-1, with 8 positions matching TRBD1. The CDR3 length is 14 residues. Germline V gene data show CDR1 as SGHRS and CDR2 as YFSETQ. Losses at the gene ends were 3 bases for V and 5 bases for J; bases not matched to a gene: 7. In nucleotides, the CDR3 is TGCGCCAGCAGCTCCGGACAGGGTCTCGACGAGCAGTACTTC. It codes for CASSSGQGLDEQYF.

This clone has only one observation. V gene TRBV5-1 combines with J gene TRBJ2-5; tentatively, D is TRBD1 (6 bases). CDR3 length: 15 amino acids. Germline CDR1 reads SGHRS; CDR2 reads YFSETQ. Deletions cut 1 base from V and 5 bases from J, with 15 bases between. For the CDR3, the DNA is TGCGCCAGCAGCTTGTTTGGGCAGGGGTCGGAGACCCAGTACTTC. Translation gives CASSLFGQGSETQYF.

The chain recombines TRBV30 with TRBJ1-2; 11 positions agree with TRBD1. The CDR3 covers 19 residues. Germline V gene lookup returns CDR1 GTSNPN and CDR2 SVGIG (reference sequence). Trimming removed 4 bases from V and 4 bases from J; junction bases left unmatched: 20. In nucleotides, the CDR3 is TGTGCCTGGACCAGGGTTATAGTGGACAGGGGGCTTTCTGGCTATGGCTACACCTTC. The encoded protein is CAWTRVIVDRGLSGYGYTF.

This chain uses TRBV28 with TRBJ2-7; D call uncertain. Trimming left V 5 bases short and J 2 bases short, with 4 bases between. Germline V gene lookup returns CDR1 MDHEN and CDR2 SYDVKM. The CDR3 spans 11 residues. DNA of the CDR3: TGTGCCAGCAGTATAGCCTACGAGCAGTACTTC. This codes for CASSIAYEQYF.

As to this clone: Just one base apart from a much larger clone, this may be a read error. The same CDR3 is also encoded by other DNA sequences in this sample. CDR3 sequence reads: CASSLQGYSNQPQHF. The CDR3 nucleotides are TGTGCCAGCAGCTTACAGGGGTATAGCAATCAGCCCCAGCATTTT. The rearrangement joins TRBV5-8 to TRBJ1-5, with 7 bases aligning to TRBD1. V was pared by 2 bases and J by 0 bases, with 2 bases of the junction left unmatched. The V gene's germline CDR1 is SGHTS and CDR2 YDEGEE. The CDR3 sequence is 15 residues long.

The chain links TRBV5-6 to TRBJ2-2; the D is unclear. Trimming stripped 4 bases from V and 4 bases from J, with 11 bases between. CDR1 is SGHDT, CDR2 YYEEEE, per germline. The CDR3 is made up of 14 amino acids. CDR3 DNA sequence: TGTGCCAGCAGCCCGTCATGGGGCACCGGGGAGCTGTTTTTT. Protein sequence: CASSPSWGTGELFF.

V usage is TRBV7-2 and J usage is TRBJ2-5; TRBD1 matches 12 bases. Trimming removed 6 bases from V and 5 bases from J; junction bases left unmatched: 7. The V gene's germline CDR1 is SGHTA and CDR2 FQGNSA. This CDR3 is 15 amino acids long. CDR3 loop: CASRTGTGGLETQYF. The CDR3 nucleotides read TGTGCCAGCAGAACCGGGACAGGGGGCCTGGAGACCCAGTACTTC.

A single count supports this clone. The rearrangement joins TRBV7-3 to TRBJ2-3, with 7 nucleotides matching TRBD1. The germline CDR1 and CDR2 sequences are SGHTA and FQGTGA. The CDR3 length is 14 residues. V shed 2 bases, J shed 1 base, and the junction held 0 bases outside the gene matches. The CDR3 region has the DNA TGTGCCAGCAGCTTAGACAGGGGCACAGATACGCAGTATTTT. Its protein product is CASSLDRGTDTQYF.

This clone occurred a few times. This sequence joins TRBV7-9 and TRBJ1-2; 9 nucleotides line up with TRBD1. CDR3 size: 15 residues. V was pared by 1 base and J by 3 bases, with 3 bases of the junction left unmatched. Germline loops: CDR1 SEHNR, CDR2 FQNEAQ (reference sequence). The CDR3 sequence: CASSLGTGVYYGYTF. The CDR3 DNA sequence: TGTGCCAGCAGCTTAGGGACAGGGGTGTACTATGGCTACACCTTC.

This clone was seen only a few times. The rearrangement links TRBV2 to TRBJ1-4; 12 positions match TRBD1. In germline, CDR1 is SNHLY, CDR2 FYNNEI. CDR3 length: 14 residues. Trimming took 8 bases from V and 8 from J; bases not matched to a gene: 6. The CDR3 here is CASGTGGFSEKLFF. In DNA, the CDR3 is TGTGCCAGCGGGACAGGGGGCTTTAGCGAAAAACTGTTTTTT.

The rearrangement uses TRBV2 and TRBJ2-1; unclear D gene. Trimming removed 7 bases from V and 3 bases from J, with 13 bases in between. The CDR3 loop spans 14 amino acids. CDR1 is SNHLY, CDR2 FYNNEI, per germline. CDR3 bases: TGTGCCAGCATGCGACCCGAAGACTACAATGAGCAGTTCTTC. This codes for CASMRPEDYNEQFF.

A remark on this clone: This same CDR3 is encoded by further DNA sequences in the sample. V usage is TRBV4-3 and J usage is TRBJ2-1; 11 nucleotides line up with TRBD2. With V trimmed by 0 bases and J by 6 bases, 4 bases remained unmatched. CDR1 and CDR2 (germline): LGHNA, YSLEER. The CDR3 contains 16 residues. The CDR3 sequence is CASSQDLLAGVNEQFF. The DNA of the CDR3 is TGCGCCAGCAGCCAAGATTTACTAGCGGGAGTCAATGAGCAGTTCTTC.

The rearrangement joins TRBV4-1 to TRBJ1-5; perhaps TRBD1 as D (6 bases). V was trimmed by 3 bases and J by 2 bases, leaving 14 bases between them. This CDR3 spans 16 amino acids. Germline V gene sequence: CDR1 MGHRA, CDR2 YSYEKL. The CDR3 region has the DNA TGCGCCAGCAGCCACATACAGGGTGAAGGCAATCAGCCCCAGCATTTT. It codes for CASSHIQGEGNQPQHF.

The chain couples TRBV7-2 to TRBJ2-1; D might be TRBD2 (6 bases). This CDR3 region has 16 residues. In germline, CDR1 is SGHTA, CDR2 FQGNSA. V dropped 5 bases and J dropped 10 bases, with 24 bases sitting between them. CDR3 bases: TGTGCCAGCAGCCGACCGGGACTGGACCTTAGTCGGGAGCAGTTCTTC. This gives the protein CASSRPGLDLSREQFF.

V is TRBV4-1 and J is TRBJ1-2, with D tentatively TRBD1 (6 bases). The germline CDR1 and CDR2 sequences are MGHRA and YSYEKL. Trimming stripped 4 bases from V and 4 bases from J, with 19 bases between. CDR3 length: 16 amino acids. CDR3 nucleotide sequence: TGCGCCAGCAGCCTGATATGGACAGATCCCAGCTATGGCTACACCTTC. Translation: CASSLIWTDPSYGYTF.

The V and J genes are TRBV9 and TRBJ1-2; TRBD1 matches at 10 bases. J gave up 6 bases and V 3 bases, and 5 bases lay outside the gene matches. Looked up from germline, CDR1 is SGDLS and CDR2 is YYNGEE. The length of the CDR3 is 14 residues. CDR3 amino acids: CASSGWTGGNGYTF. CDR3 DNA: TGTGCCAGCAGCGGATGGACAGGGGGAAATGGCTACACCTTC. The full variable domain, its missing parts supplied by reference TRBV9 and TRBJ1-2, is DSGVTQTPKHLITATGQRVTLRCSPRSGDLSVYWYQQSLDQGLQFLIQYYNGEERAKGNILERFSAQQFPDLHSELNLSSLELGDSALYFCASSGWTGGNGYTFGSGTRLTVV.